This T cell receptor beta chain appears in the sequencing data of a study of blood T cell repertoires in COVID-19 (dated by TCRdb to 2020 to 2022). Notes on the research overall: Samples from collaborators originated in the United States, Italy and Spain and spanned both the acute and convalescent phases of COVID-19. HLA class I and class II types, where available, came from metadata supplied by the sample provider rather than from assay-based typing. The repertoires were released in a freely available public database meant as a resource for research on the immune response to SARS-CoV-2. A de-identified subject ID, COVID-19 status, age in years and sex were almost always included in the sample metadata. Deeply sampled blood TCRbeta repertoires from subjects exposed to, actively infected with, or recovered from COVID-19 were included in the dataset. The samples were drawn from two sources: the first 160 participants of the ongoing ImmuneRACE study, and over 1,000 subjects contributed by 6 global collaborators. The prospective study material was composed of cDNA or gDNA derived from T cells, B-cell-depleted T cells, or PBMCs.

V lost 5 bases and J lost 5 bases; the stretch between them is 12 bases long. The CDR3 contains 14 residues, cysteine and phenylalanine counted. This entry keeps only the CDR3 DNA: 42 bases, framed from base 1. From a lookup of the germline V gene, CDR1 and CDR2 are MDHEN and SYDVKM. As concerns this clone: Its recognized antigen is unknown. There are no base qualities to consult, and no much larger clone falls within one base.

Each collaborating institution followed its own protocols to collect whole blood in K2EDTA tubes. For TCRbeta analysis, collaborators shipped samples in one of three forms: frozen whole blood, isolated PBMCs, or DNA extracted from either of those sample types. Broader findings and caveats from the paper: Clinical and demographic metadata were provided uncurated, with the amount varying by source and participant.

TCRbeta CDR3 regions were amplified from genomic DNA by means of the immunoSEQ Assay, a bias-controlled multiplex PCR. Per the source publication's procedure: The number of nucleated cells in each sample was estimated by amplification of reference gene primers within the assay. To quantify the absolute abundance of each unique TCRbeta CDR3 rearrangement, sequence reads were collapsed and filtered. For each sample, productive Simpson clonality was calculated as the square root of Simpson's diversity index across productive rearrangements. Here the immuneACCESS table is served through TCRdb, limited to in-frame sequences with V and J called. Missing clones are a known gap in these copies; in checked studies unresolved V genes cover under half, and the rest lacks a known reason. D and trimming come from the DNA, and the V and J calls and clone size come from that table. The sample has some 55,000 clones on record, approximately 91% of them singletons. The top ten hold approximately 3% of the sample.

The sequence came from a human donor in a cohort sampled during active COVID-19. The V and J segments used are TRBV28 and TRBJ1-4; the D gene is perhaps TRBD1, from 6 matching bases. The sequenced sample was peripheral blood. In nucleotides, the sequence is TGTGCCAGCAGTATGGACAGCTGGAATGAAAAACTGTTTTTT. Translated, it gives CASSMDSWNEKLFF.